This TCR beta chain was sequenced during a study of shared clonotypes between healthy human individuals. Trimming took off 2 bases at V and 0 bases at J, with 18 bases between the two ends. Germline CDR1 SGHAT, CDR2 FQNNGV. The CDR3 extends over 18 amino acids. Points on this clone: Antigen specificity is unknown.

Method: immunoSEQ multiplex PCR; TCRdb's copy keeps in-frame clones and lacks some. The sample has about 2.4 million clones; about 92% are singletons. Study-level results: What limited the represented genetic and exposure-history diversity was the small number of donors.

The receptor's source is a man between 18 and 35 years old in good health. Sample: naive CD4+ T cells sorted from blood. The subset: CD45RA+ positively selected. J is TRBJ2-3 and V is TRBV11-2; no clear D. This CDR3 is CASSLKVPGQTSTDTQYF. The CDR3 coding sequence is TGTGCCAGCAGCTTAAAAGTCCCCGGGCAGACTAGCACAGATACGCAGTATTTT. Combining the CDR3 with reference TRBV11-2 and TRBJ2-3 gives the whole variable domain EAGVAQSPRYKIIEKRQSVAFWCNPISGHATLYWYQQILGQGPKLLIQFQNNGVVDDSQLPKDRFSAERLKGVDSTLKIQPAKLEDSAVYLCASSLKVPGQTSTDTQYFGPGTRLTVL.